This record looks at one TCR beta chain sequence and its context. No antigen is known for it. A 5'RACE template-switching step, the method used to make TCR cDNA, added a universal primer site and UMIs. A single record per CDR3 protein comes from TCRdb applying MiXCR to the 5' RACE reads. Of 500,000 to 650,000 distinct CDR3 sequences in the sample, 13% are singletons; the top ten hold over 11%. This entry is derived from a study of T cells after yellow fever vaccination. Across the study: Researchers used SMART-Seq v4 Ultra Low Input to prepare fractions that had low cell numbers.

Study observations and caveats: The appearance of a small share of clonotypes in both CD4 and CD8 compartments was observed. There was a possibility that FACS-sorted repertoires contained abundant clonotypes contaminating from the bulk population.

The TCR originated in a man aged 30 to 39 who received the YFV17D yellow fever vaccine. The sample was PBMCs, taken on the day of the yellow fever booster vaccination.

The CDR3: CASSLEFGPTGELFF. CDR3 nucleotide sequence: TGCGCCAGCAGCTTGGAATTCGGGCCCACCGGGGAGCTGTTTTTT. This rearrangement joins TRBV5-1 to TRBJ2-2; D is unresolved. Germline V CDR1 and CDR2: SGHRS, YFSETQ. The CDR3 runs 15 residues. Trimming cost V 0 bases and J 4 bases, with 10 bases left between them.